This is a list of T cell receptor beta chains from one sample in a study of blood T cell repertoires in COVID-19. Data came from immunoSEQ multiplex PCR; TCRdb stores just in-frame clones and leaves some out. Altogether around 97,000 clones are present, about 90% being singletons, with the ten largest covering about 20%. The sequenced sample consisted of peripheral blood. These receptors all stem from a human donor in a cohort sampled during active COVID-19. The CDR3 runs from the conserved cysteine through the conserved F or W. Each record gives: CDR3 length, J gene, D gene, V gene, CDR3 protein, CDR3 DNA. A D gene is named only where the DNA matches it firmly.

15 | TRBJ1-1 | NA | TRBV9 | CASSVGSGLNTEAFF | TGTGCCAGCAGCGTAGGATCCGGGTTGAACACTGAAGCTTTCTTT
16 | TRBJ2-3 | TRBD2 | TRBV5-1 | CASSGGLAASTDTQYF | TGCGCCAGCAGCGGCGGACTAGCGGCCAGCACAGATACGCAGTATTTT
16 | TRBJ2-7 | NA | TRBV6-5 | CASSFSRTASSYEQYF | TGTGCCAGCAGTTTTTCTCGGACTGCGAGCTCCTACGAGCAGTACTTC
17 | TRBJ2-5 | TRBD2 | TRBV15 | CATSREVLIAGQETQYF | TGTGCCACCAGCAGAGAAGTCTTGATAGCGGGTCAAGAGACCCAGTACTTC
11 | TRBJ2-7 | NA | TRBV7-9 | CASSPNSEQYF | TGTGCCAGCAGCCCCAACTCCGAGCAGTACTTC
14 | TRBJ1-2 | TRBD1 | TRBV28 | CASRKTGVNYGYTF | TGTGCCAGCAGGAAGACAGGGGTTAACTATGGCTACACCTTC
15 | TRBJ2-5 | NA | TRBV27 | CASSLYLGDTETQYF | TGTGCCAGCAGTTTATATCTGGGGGACACGGAGACCCAGTACTTC
18 | TRBJ1-2 | TRBD1 | TRBV2 | CASSVTPAQGQGAQGYTF | TGTGCCAGCAGTGTGACGCCTGCTCAGGGACAGGGGGCGCAAGGCTACACCTTC
14 | TRBJ1-1 | TRBD1 | TRBV7-9 | CASSLTGIRVEAFF | TGTGCCAGCAGCTTGACAGGGATCAGGGTTGAAGCTTTCTTT
15 | TRBJ1-1 | NA | TRBV5-4 | CASGIRGGRSTEAFF | TGTGCCAGCGGGATTAGGGGGGGGAGGAGCACTGAAGCTTTCTTT
15 | TRBJ2-7 | NA | TRBV7-2 | CASSFDSSRPYEQYF | TGTGCCAGCAGCTTTGATTCTAGCAGGCCCTACGAGCAGTACTTC